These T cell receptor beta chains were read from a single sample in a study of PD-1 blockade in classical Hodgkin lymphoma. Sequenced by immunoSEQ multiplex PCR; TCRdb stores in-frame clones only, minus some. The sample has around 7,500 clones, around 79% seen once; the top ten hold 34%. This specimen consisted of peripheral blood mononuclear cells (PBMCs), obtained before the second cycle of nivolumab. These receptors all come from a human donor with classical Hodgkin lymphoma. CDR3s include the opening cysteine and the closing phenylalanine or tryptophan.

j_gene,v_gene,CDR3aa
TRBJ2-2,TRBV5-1,CASSLDRAGELFF
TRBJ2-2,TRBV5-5,CASSHPNGWDTGELFF
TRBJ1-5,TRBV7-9,CASSLGGAGSNQPQHF
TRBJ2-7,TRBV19,CAIPPGLATYEQYF
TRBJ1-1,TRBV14,CASSRRTGGNTEAFF
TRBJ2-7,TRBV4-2,CASSPEGGRRSYEQYF
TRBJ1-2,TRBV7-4,CASSIGARKTYGYTF
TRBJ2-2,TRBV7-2,CASTPPLRAGNTGELFF
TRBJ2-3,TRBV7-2,CASSPRGGQSLTDTQYF
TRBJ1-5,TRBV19,CASSIQWGANQPQHF
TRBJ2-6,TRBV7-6,CASSLVAGSDLGSGANVLTF
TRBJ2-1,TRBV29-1,CSVEGGSSRVEFF
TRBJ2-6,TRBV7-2,CASSLEQAGANVLTF
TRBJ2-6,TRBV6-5,CASTPRGANVLTF
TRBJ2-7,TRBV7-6,CASSLVSPPDRGYHEQYF